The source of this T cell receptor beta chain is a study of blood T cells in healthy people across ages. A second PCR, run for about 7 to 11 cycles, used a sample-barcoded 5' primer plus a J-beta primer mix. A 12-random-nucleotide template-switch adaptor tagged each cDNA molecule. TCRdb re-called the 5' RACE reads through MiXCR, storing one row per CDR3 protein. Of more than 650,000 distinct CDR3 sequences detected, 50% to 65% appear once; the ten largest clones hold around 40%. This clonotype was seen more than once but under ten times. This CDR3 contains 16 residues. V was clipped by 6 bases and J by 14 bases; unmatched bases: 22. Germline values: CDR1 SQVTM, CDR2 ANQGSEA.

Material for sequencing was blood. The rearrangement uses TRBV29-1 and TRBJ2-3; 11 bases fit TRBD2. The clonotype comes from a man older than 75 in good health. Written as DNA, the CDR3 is TGCAGCGTCGACACGCTAGCGGGAGGAGAGCACAGATACGCGTATTTT. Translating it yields CSVDTLAGGEHRYAYF.